Sequencing of this TCR beta chain was carried out in a study of blood T cell repertoires in COVID-19. As for the study in general: COVID-19 samples, acute and convalescent, were from the United States, Italy and Spain. In each case, the material was cDNA or gDNA derived from T cells, B-cell-depleted T cells, or PBMCs.

Under the authors' procedure: Amplified reference gene primers provided the basis for estimating nucleated cell counts. Produced via immunoSEQ multiplex PCR; TCRdb's table is partial and in-frame only. V and J calls and clone size are copied from that table; D and trimming were computed from the DNA. Here the sample spans about 81,000 clones, roughly 82% being singletons. The CDR3 has 14 amino acids. Trimming shortened V by 4 bases and J by 3 bases, and 11 bases separated the two germline ends. Germline loops: CDR1 LGHNT, CDR2 FRNRAP. This chain joins TRBV12-5 and TRBJ2-3, with a weak D call TRBD1 (5 bases). This TCR was sampled from a man in his 60s with acute or convalescent COVID-19. The specimen was peripheral blood. For the CDR3, the DNA is TGTGCTAGTGGTTGGGGCTTGGGGACAGATACGCAGTATTTT. Residues: CASGWGLGTDTQYF.